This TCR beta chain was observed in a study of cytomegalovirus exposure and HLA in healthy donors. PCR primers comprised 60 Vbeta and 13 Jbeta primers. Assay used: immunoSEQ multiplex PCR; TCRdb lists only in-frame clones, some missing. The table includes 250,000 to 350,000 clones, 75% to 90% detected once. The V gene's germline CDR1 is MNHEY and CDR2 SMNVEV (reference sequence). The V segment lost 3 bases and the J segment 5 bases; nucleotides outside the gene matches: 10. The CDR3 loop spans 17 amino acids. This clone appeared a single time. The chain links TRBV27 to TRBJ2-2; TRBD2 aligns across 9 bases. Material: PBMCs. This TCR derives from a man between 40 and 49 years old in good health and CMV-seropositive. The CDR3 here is CASSFTLLAGNTGELFF. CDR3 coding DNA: TGTGCCAGCAGTTTTACCCTTCTAGCGGGAAATACCGGGGAGCTGTTTTTT.